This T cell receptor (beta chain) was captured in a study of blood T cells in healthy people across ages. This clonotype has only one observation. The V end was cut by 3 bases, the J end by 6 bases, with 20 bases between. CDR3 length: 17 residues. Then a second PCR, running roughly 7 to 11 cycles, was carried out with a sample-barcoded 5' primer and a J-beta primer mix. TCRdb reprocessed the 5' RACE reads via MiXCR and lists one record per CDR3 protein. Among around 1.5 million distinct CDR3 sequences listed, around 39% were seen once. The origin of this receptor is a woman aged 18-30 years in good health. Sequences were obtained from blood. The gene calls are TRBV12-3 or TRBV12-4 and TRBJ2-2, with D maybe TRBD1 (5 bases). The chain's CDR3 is CASSFNSAGSQAGELFF. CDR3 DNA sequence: TGTGCCAGCAGTTTTAACTCGGCAGGGTCGCAGGCCGGGGAGCTGTTTTTT.